A selection of T cell receptor beta chains follows, all from one sample in a study of OX40 agonist ivuxolimab in advanced cancers. Sequencing was performed with immunoSEQ multiplex PCR; in TCRdb, only in-frame clones are kept and a portion is missing. The sample lists roughly 80,000 clones, approximately 90% occurring once. The sample consisted of CD4+ or CD8+ T cells sorted from blood, taken in a trial of the OX40 agonist ivuxolimab. All receptors come from an adult with an advanced solid tumor such as melanoma, head and neck, liver or kidney cancer. CDR3s include the opening cysteine and the closing phenylalanine or tryptophan. Clone size appears in some rows only: once, few, many, or a class for an expanded clone.

v_call clone_size cdr3_aa
TRBV7-9 . CASSSGRGSYNEQFF
TRBV5-8 once CASSANRGRRDEQFF
TRBV18 . CASSPRQKNLNTGELFF
TRBV6-6 . CASSYSTGGPYEQYF
TRBV19 . CASSIDGDSWGNQPQHF
TRBV10-2 once CASSAPGGNYEQYF
TRBV5-1 few CASSSASNTEAFF
TRBV4-3 . CASSQGARGGYEQYF
TRBV10-2 . CASSSDRNTEAFF
TRBV21-1 . CASYLTGVGGYTF
TRBV10-3 . CAISDSGLAGGNEQFF
TRBV18 . CASSPPHGQETQYF
TRBV18 . CASSPDETQYF
TRBV5-4 . CASSSMTSGDNEQFF
TRBV10-3 . CAIMAGTPYNEQFF
TRBV4-1 . CASSHGQGRVEKLFF
TRBV27 few CASSLGASNTGELFF
TRBV2 few CASSGELNYGYTF
TRBV5-1 . CASSASGDNSPLHF
TRBV18 . CASSRDIYEQFF
TRBV19 once CASRLGGMNTEAFF
TRBV7-2 . CASSSTGSTGNTIYF
TRBV18 . CASSLRNGQSAEAFF
TRBV2 . CASSGGGLAGVGSYNEQFF
TRBV5-4 . CASSLGASGSSEQYF
TRBV10-1 once CASSLRQGRPNQPQHF
TRBV21-1 . CASSKEIGGQDNQPQHF
TRBV11-2 . CASSLVPGTVGEKLFF
TRBV11-3 . CASSSQGSSGNTIYF
TRBV19 . CASISNRGNSYNEQFF
TRBV20-1 . CSAPLNEKLFF
TRBV2 . CASSEWTLNTEAFF
TRBV27 few CASSWRGGWGYTF
TRBV7-8 . CASSLRLAGDYNEQFF
TRBV30 . CAWRLGITEAFF
TRBV5-1 . CASSLAPSGYNPSTDTQYF
TRBV27 . CASSFGPGGGYTF
TRBV6-5 few CASSYSLTGNTEAFF
TRBV19 . CATSTSGRADTQYF
TRBV10-3 . CAILQGEGYEQYF